This TCR beta chain was identified during a study of shared clonotypes between healthy human individuals. The CDR3 is made up of 15 amino acids. Profiled with immunoSEQ multiplex PCR; TCRdb holds only in-frame clones, not every one. The table includes approximately 740,000 clones, 74% detected once. What was sequenced was memory CD4+ T cells sorted from blood. Regarding subset: CD45RA-negative fraction. The receptor's source is a woman aged 25 to 39 in good health. This rearrangement joins TRBV1 to TRBJ1-5; no DNA check was done on the table's D call, TRBD1. TRBV1 has pseudogene status. The CDR3 loop is CTSSLPGTGNQPQHF. CDR3 nucleotide sequence: TGCACCAGCAGCCTCCCCGGGACAGGGAATCAGCCCCAGCATTTT.